The 13 T cell receptor beta chains presented below share a single source sample, sequenced in a study of T cell clonality in common variable immunodeficiency. TCRdb's copy holds only in-frame clones and misses some; the assay was immunoSEQ multiplex PCR. Recorded here are about 55,000 clones, with no singletons, and the ten leading clones hold around 0.84%. Sequencing was carried out using peripheral blood mononuclear cells. Source of these receptors: a person aged 18-70 years in good health.

This clone showed up many times. The read finishes 3 residues shy of the CDR3 end, and the germline J gene is used to complete it. V gene TRBV5-8 combines with J gene TRBJ2-2; either TRBD1 or TRBD2 may fit D (6 bases each). V gave up 5 bases and J gave up 2 bases, with 13 bases separating them. Germline V lookup: CDR1 SGHTS, CDR2 YDEGEE. This CDR3 has 15 amino acids. The CDR3 sequence is CASREGQPNTGELFF. CDR3 DNA (partial): TGTGCCAGCAGGGAGGGACAACCCAACACCGGGGAG.

The sample holds many counts of this clone. The read terminates 3 residues ahead of where the CDR3 ends, so the germline J gene completes it. This chain links TRBV20-1 with TRBJ2-4; 8 nucleotides line up with TRBD2. The CDR3 sequence is 13 residues long. Germline loops: CDR1 DFQATT, CDR2 SNEGSKA (reference sequence). CDR3 residues: CSAKPGGRETQYF. The part of the CDR3 DNA that was read is TGCAGTGCTAAGCCGGGGGGGCGAGAGACT.

At least ten counts were recorded for this clone. The CDR3 end falls 3 residues outside the read, so it is completed with the germline J gene. The chain joins TRBV7-2 to TRBJ2-7, with 8 bases identical to TRBD2. The CDR3 spans 14 residues. The germline V gene encodes CDR1 SGHTA and CDR2 FQGNSA. V gave up 5 bases and J gave up 2 bases; unmatched junction bases: 5. Incomplete CDR3 DNA: TGTGCCAGCAGCCCTACTAGCGGTACCTACGAG. This gives the protein CASSPTSGTYE. The full CDR3 sequence reads CASSPTSGTYEQYF.

In this sample, this clone turned up many times. The CDR3 end lies 3 residues beyond the end of the read and is filled in from the germline J gene. V usage is TRBV6-2 or TRBV6-3 and J usage is TRBJ2-3; 8 positions match TRBD2. This CDR3 has 13 residues. Germline lookup yields CDR1 MNHEY and CDR2 SVGEGT. Partial CDR3 DNA: TGTGCCAGCAGTTGGTATAGCGGGGAGACG. This translates into CASSWYSGET. The entire CDR3 sequence reads CASSWYSGETQYF.

This clone was seen repeatedly, ten times or more. The part of the CDR3 DNA that was read is TGTGCCAGCAGCTTCGGACTAGGCGGAGATACG. Protein sequence: CASSFGLGGDT. The full-length CDR3 reads as CASSFGLGGDTQYF. The V and J genes are TRBV7-3 and TRBJ2-3; 7 bases fit TRBD2. The CDR3 end lies 3 residues beyond the end of the read and is filled in from the germline J gene. V shed 3 bases, J shed 5 bases, and the junction held 5 bases outside the gene matches. CDR1 SGHTA and CDR2 FQGTGA come from the germline V gene. This CDR3 region has 14 residues.

This clone was seen many times. The read ends 3 residues early relative to the CDR3; the germline J gene fills the gap. The chain uses TRBV19 and TRBJ2-2; 10 bases are shared with TRBD2. After removal of 5 bases from V and 5 bases from J, the junction contained 2 bases not matched to a gene. The CDR3 consists of 14 residues. The germline gives CDR1 LNHDA, CDR2 SQIVND (reference sequence). CDR3 sequence reads: CASSQAGGTGELFF. CDR3 DNA (partial): TGTGCCAGTAGTCAAGCGGGGGGGACCGGGGAG. The entire variable domain, with the rest obtained from reference TRBV19 and TRBJ2-2, is as follows: DGGITQSPKYLFRKEGQNVTLSCEQNLNHDAMYWYRQDPGQGLRLIYYSQIVNDFQKGDIAEGYSVSREKKESFPLTVTSAQKNPTAFYLCASSQAGGTGELFFGEGSRLTVL.

The table lists this clone with many counts. The read ends 3 residues early relative to the CDR3; the germline J gene fills the gap. The rearrangement uses TRBV7-2 and TRBJ2-2; 9 nucleotides agree with TRBD2. The CDR3 has 14 amino acids. Germline CDR1 SGHTA, CDR2 FQGNSA. The trim removed 5 bases at V and 5 bases at J, leaving 3 bases unmatched. CDR3: CASSTGLATGELFF. The part of the CDR3 DNA that was read is TGTGCCAGCAGCACAGGACTAGCGACCGGGGAG.

This clone was observed a few times. The CDR3 spells CSAYGTTENTEAFF. The CDR3 bases that were read are TGCAGTGCTTACGGGACAACAGAGAACACTGAA. The chain combines TRBV20-1 with TRBJ1-1, with D possibly being TRBD1 (6 bases). The CDR3 extends 3 residues past the end of the read, so its final part is completed from the germline J gene. CDR1 is DFQATT and CDR2 is SNEGSKA in the germline V gene (reference sequence). The CDR3 sequence is 14 residues long. V was cut by 5 bases and J by 1 base, with 14 bases left in between.

This clone has at least ten counts. From the germline J gene comes the end of the CDR3, since the read stops 3 residues before it. The chain joins TRBV7-9 to TRBJ1-2, with TRBD1 as a possible D gene (5 bases). Germline V gives CDR1 SEHNR, CDR2 FQNEAQ (reference sequence). V was trimmed by 0 bases and J by 3 bases, leaving 11 bases between them. The CDR3 covers 15 residues. Partial CDR3 DNA: TGTGCCAGCAGCTTAGCATCGTCCAGGGACTATGGC. It translates to CASSLASSRDYG. The full CDR3 protein is CASSLASSRDYGYTF. The full variable domain, its missing parts supplied by reference TRBV7-9 and TRBJ1-2, is DTGVSQNPRHKITKRGQNVTFRCDPISEHNRLYWYRQTLGQGPEFLTYFQNEAQLEKSRLLSDRFSAERPKGSFSTLEIQRTEQGDSAMYLCASSLASSRDYGYTFGSGTRLTVV.

This clone was seen more than once but under ten times. The observed sequence ends 3 residues before the CDR3 terminus, with the missing tail filled in from the germline J gene. This chain joins TRBV19 and TRBJ1-5; no clear D gene. This CDR3 has 15 residues. Trimming removed 3 bases from V and 8 bases from J, with 17 bases in between. The germline gives CDR1 LNHDA, CDR2 SQIVND (reference sequence). The CDR3 loop reads CASSIGTAENKPQHF. The DNA read from the CDR3 is TGTGCCAGTAGTATTGGTACGGCGGAAAATAAGCCC.

This clone was counted at least ten times. The CDR3 is cut off 3 residues early in the read; its end comes from the germline J gene. The gene calls are TRBV5-1 and TRBJ1-4; 7 bases align to TRBD1. Germline CDR1 SGHRS, CDR2 YFSETQ. The CDR3 extends over 15 amino acids. The chain's CDR3 is CASSPETGRGSPLFF. The sequenced part of the CDR3 DNA is TGCGCCAGCAGCCCGGAGACAGGGAGGGGATCACCA.

In this sample, this clone turned up many times. Read data end 3 residues before the CDR3 end; the end is taken from the germline J gene. The rearrangement uses TRBV19 and TRBJ2-5, with 7 bases fitting TRBD2. Germline CDR1 reads LNHDA; CDR2 reads SQIVND (reference sequence). The J segment lost 5 bases and the V segment lost 6 bases, leaving 9 bases of the junction unmatched. CDR3 length equals 14 residues. The covered CDR3 bases are TGTGCCAGTAGCCCGGGACTACTCGGGGAGACC. This encodes CASSPGLLGET. The CDR3 in its entirety is CASSPGLLGETQYF.

This clone was observed many times. The CDR3 is cut off 3 residues early in the read; its end comes from the germline J gene. The rearrangement uses TRBV7-3 and TRBJ2-2; perhaps TRBD2 as D (7 bases). Trimming stripped 5 bases from V and 8 bases from J, with 18 bases between. The CDR3 has 15 amino acids. The germline V gene encodes CDR1 SGHTA and CDR2 FQGTGA. Incomplete CDR3 DNA: TGTGCCAGCAGCCCCTTGGGGGCGGGAGATGGGGAG. The encoded protein is CASSPLGAGDGE. The whole CDR3 protein is CASSPLGAGDGELFF.